This TCR beta chain originates from a study of T cell changes during pregnancy in multiple sclerosis. Method: immunoSEQ multiplex PCR; TCRdb's copy keeps in-frame clones and lacks some. Of approximately 99,000 clones detected, about nine tenths appear once; the ten largest clones hold about 0.75%. This clone has a handful of counts. CDR1 is SGHRS and CDR2 is YFSETQ in the germline V gene. This CDR3 has 16 residues. Trimming left V 4 bases short and J 7 bases short, with 18 bases between. The sequencing used peripheral blood, collected in the second trimester of pregnancy. V and J are TRBV5-1 and TRBJ1-6, with D perhaps matching TRBD1 (5 bases). The TCR was taken from a female donor in good health, enrolled as a control in a pregnancy study. DNA for the CDR3: TGCGCCAGCAGCGGATGGGGACGGGGGACGAATTCACCCCTCCACTTT. Its translation is CASSGWGRGTNSPLHF.